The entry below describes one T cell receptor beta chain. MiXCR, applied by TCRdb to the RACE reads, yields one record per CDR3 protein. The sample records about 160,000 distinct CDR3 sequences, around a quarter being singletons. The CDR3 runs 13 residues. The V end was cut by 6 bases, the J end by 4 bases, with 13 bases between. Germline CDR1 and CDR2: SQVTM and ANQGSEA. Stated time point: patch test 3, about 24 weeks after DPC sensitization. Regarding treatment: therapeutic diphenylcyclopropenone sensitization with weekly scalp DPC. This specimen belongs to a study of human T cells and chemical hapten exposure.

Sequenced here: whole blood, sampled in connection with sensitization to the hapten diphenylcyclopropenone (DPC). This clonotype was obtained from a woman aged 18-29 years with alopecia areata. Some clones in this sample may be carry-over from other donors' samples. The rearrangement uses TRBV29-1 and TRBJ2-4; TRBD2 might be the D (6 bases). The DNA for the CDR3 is TGCAGCGTGGGCGGGGCAGGGAAAAACATTCAGTACTTC. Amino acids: CSVGGAGKNIQYF.